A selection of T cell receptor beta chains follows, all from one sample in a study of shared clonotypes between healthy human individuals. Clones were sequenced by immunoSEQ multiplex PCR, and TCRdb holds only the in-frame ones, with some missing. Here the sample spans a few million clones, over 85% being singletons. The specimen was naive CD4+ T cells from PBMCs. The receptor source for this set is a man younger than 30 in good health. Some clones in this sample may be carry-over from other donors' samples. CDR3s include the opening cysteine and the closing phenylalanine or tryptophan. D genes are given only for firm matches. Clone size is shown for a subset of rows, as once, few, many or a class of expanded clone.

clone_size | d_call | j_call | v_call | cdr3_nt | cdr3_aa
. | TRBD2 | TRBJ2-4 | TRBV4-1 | TGCGCCAGCAGTCCTGGATTGGCTAGCGGCTTAGCCAAAAACATTCAGTACTTC | CASSPGLASGLAKNIQYF
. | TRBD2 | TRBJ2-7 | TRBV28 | TGTGCCAGCAGTTTAGGGCAGGGCGGGAGTGAGCAGTACTTC | CASSLGQGGSEQYF
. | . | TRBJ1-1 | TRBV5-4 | TGTGCCAGCAGCTTGGGGGGGACAAGGAACACTGAAGCTTTCTTT | CASSLGGTRNTEAFF
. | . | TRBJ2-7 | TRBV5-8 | TGTGCCAGCAGACAAAAACCTGTCCCCTCCTACGAGCAGTACTTC | CASRQKPVPSYEQYF
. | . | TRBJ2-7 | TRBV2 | TGTGCCAGCAAGAGACAGGTCTCCTACGAGCAGTACTTC | CASKRQVSYEQYF
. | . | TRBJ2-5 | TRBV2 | TGTGCCAGCAGTGAAAGGGGACCCCAGGAGCAGTACTTC | CASSERGPQEQYF
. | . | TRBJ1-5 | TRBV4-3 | TGCGCCAGCAGCCAAGCGGGGGGAAAGGGTCAGCCCCAGCATTTT | CASSQAGGKGQPQHF
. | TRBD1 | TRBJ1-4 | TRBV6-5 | TGTGCCAGCAGTACCAGGGGGTTGGGTGAAAAACTGTTTTTT | CASSTRGLGEKLFF
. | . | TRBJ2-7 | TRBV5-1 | TGCGCCAGCAGCTTGGGTCAGGGGGGCGACGAGCAGTACTTC | CASSLGQGGDEQYF
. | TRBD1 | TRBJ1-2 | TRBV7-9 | TGTGCCAGCAGCTCATGGGACAGCAACTATGGCTACACCTTC | CASSSWDSNYGYTF
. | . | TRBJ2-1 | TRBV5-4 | TGTGCCAGCAGCCCGGATTTAACCCGCTCCTACAATGAGCAGTTCTTC | CASSPDLTRSYNEQFF
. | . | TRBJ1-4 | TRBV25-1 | TGTGCCAGCAGTGTTCGGGGTGAAAAACTGTTTTTT | CASSVRGEKLFF
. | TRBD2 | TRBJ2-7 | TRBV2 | TGTGCCAGCAGTGACCAGCGGGGTCCCCTTTACGAGCAGTACTTC | CASSDQRGPLYEQYF
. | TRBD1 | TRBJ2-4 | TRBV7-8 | TGTGCCAGCAGCCAAACCGGGACAGTCAAAAACATTCAGTACTTC | CASSQTGTVKNIQYF
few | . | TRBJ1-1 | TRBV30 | TGTGCCTGGACCCGGGACCCCTGGGGGACTGAAGCTTTCTTT | CAWTRDPWGTEAFF
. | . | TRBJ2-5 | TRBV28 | TGTGCCAGCGCCAGGACAGAAGAGACCCAGTACTTC | CASARTEETQYF
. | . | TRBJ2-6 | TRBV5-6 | TGTGCCAGCGAAGGAGGAAGGGGCAACGGAACAGGCAACGTCCTGACTTTC | CASEGGRGNGTGNVLTF
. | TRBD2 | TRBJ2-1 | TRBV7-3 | TGTGCCAGCAGCCTCGGGACTAGCGGGAGCGATGAGCAGTTCTTC | CASSLGTSGSDEQFF
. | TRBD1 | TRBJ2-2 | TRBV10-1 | TGCGCCAGCAGTGAGTCTTACAGGGGGAACACCGGGGAGCTGTTTTTT | CASSESYRGNTGELFF
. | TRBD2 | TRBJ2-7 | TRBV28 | TGTGCCAGCAGTTTATTCGCTAGCGGATACGAGCAGTACTTC | CASSLFASGYEQYF
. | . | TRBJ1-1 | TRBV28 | TGTGCCAGCCCCACGGCCGATGAAGCTTTCTTT | CASPTADEAFF
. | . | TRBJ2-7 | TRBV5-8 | TGTGCCAGCAGCCTAAGGGGGAAAAGCTACGAGCAGTACTTC | CASSLRGKSYEQYF
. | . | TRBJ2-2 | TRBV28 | TGTGCCAGCATTGGCTCCCTCGGGGGCACCGGGGAGCTGTTTTTT | CASIGSLGGTGELFF
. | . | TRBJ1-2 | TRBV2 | TGTGCCAGCAGTGAGGGCCTTAAATTAGGCTACACCTTC | CASSEGLKLGYTF
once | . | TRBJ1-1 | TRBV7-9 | TGTGCCAGCAGCTCTGCGGGATTGAACACTGAAGCTTTCTTT | CASSSAGLNTEAFF
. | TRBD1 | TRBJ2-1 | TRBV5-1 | TGCGCCAGCAGCGGACAGGGGCCTTCTTACAATGAGCAGTTCTTC | CASSGQGPSYNEQFF
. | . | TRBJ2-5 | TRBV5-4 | TGTGCCAGCAGCCCCCGGGTGCGAGGTTTCGAGACCCAGTACTTC | CASSPRVRGFETQYF
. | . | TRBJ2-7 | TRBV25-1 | TGTGCCAGCAGTGGTACAGGGTTATACGAGCAGTACTTC | CASSGTGLYEQYF
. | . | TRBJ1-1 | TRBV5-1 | TGCGCCAGCAGCGCCTCAGGGGACACTGAAGCTTTCTTT | CASSASGDTEAFF
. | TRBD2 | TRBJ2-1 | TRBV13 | TGTGCCAGCAGCTCTCGTAGCGGGAGGGCCTCCTACAATGAGCAGTTCTTC | CASSSRSGRASYNEQFF
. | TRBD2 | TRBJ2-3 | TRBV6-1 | TGTGCCAGCAGGTTGACTAGCGGGAGGGTAGATACGCAGTATTTT | CASRLTSGRVDTQYF
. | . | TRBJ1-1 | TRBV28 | TGTGCCAGCCCCCCGACGATCGGGGTGTACACTGAAGCTTTCTTT | CASPPTIGVYTEAFF
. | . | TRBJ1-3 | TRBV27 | TGTGCCAGCAGCCACAGGGAAACGAGGGCCACTGGAAACACCATATATTTT | CASSHRETRATGNTIYF
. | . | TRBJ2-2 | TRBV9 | TGTGCCAGCAGCCGGGACCGCTACACCGGGGAGCTGTTTTTT | CASSRDRYTGELFF
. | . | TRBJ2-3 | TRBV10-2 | TGCGCCAGCAGTGAGAGGTCAGGGGCTACGCAGTATTTT | CASSERSGATQYF
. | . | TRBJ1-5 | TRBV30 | TGTGCCTGGAGTGTATTGAATAGCAATCAGCCCCAGCATTTT | CAWSVLNSNQPQHF
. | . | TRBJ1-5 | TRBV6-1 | TGTGCCAGCAGTCCGGACCCGGATCAGCCTCAGCATTTT | CASSPDPDQPQHF
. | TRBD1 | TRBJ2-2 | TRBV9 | TGTGCCAGCAGCGTAGGGGACAGCCGAAGCACCGGGGAGCTGTTTTTT | CASSVGDSRSTGELFF
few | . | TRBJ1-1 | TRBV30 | TGTGCCCTAGGGCCGCAAGGTATGAACACTGAAGCTTTCTTT | CALGPQGMNTEAFF
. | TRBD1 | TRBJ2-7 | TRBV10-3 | TGTGCCATCAGTGCCCAAGACAGGGGCTCCTACGAGCAGTACTTC | CAISAQDRGSYEQYF
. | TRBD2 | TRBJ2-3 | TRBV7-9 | TGTGCCAGCAGCTTACTAGCGGGAGGCGGGGGACAGGATACGCAGTATTTT | CASSLLAGGGGQDTQYF
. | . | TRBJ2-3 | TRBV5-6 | TGTGCCAGCAGCTTGGGTTCCAGCCGCACAGATACGCAGTATTTT | CASSLGSSRTDTQYF
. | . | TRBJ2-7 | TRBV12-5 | TGTGCTAGTGGTTTGACAGGAACCTACGAGCAGTACTTC | CASGLTGTYEQYF
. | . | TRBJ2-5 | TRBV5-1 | TGCGCCAGCAGCCAGGAGGGCGGTCGCCAGGCGACCCAGTACTTC | CASSQEGGRQATQYF
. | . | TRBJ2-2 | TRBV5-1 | TGCGCCAGCAGCTTCGGGGCGGCCGAAGGGACCGGGGAGCTGTTTTTT | CASSFGAAEGTGELFF
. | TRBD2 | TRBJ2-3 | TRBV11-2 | TGTGCCAGCAGCTTTAGCGGGAGGGGGAACACAGATACGCAGTATTTT | CASSFSGRGNTDTQYF
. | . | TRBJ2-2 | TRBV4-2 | TGTGCCAGCAGCCAAGATCGACAGGCCGGGGAGCTGTTTTTT | CASSQDRQAGELFF
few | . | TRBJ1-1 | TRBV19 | TGTGCCAGTAGTCGGGGATTGGAGACTGAAGCTTTCTTT | CASSRGLETEAFF
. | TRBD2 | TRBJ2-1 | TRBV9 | TGTGCCAGCAGCGAAAGACTAGCGGGAGCGATCAATGAGCAGTTCTTC | CASSERLAGAINEQFF
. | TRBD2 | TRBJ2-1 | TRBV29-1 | TGCAGCGCCACGACTAGCGCCCTAGAGGGCGATGAGCAGTTCTTC | CSATTSALEGDEQFF